Reported below is one TCR beta chain. The J segment lost 7 bases and the V segment lost 0 bases, leaving 3 bases of the junction unmatched. From germline, CDR1 is SQVTM and CDR2 ANQGSEA. The CDR3 is made up of 14 amino acids. Amplification targeted the TCR beta CDR3 regions, with RNA transcripts as the source material. HTBI primers served in a first-round RT-PCR, which a second-round multiplex PCR followed. From the multiplex PCR reads, TCRdb called clonotypes with MiXCR, one entry per CDR3 protein. The sample lists more than 550,000 distinct CDR3 sequences, 35% to 45% seen once, with around 3% in the top ten. This sample stems from a study of Graves' ophthalmopathy and Graves' hyperthyroidism. The wider study: Peripheral blood sampling preceded any treatment and occurred at initial diagnosis.

If patients had other autoimmune diseases, uncontrolled infections, pregnancy or lactation, they were excluded. The authors diagnosed from clinical symptoms, serum thyroxine, TRAb, thyroid ultrasound and orbital computed tomography. The sample was peripheral blood. This sequence joins TRBV29-1 and TRBJ1-2, with 12 positions matching TRBD1. The sequence was collected from an adult man with Graves' ophthalmopathy. CDR3 region: CSVEDGTGGLGYTF. Written as DNA, the CDR3 is TGCAGCGTTGAAGACGGGACAGGGGGCCTTGGCTACACCTTC.